The 21 T cell receptor beta chains below were found in one sample sequenced in a study of blood T cell repertoires in COVID-19 (TCRdb year 2020). Preparation of the library involved the immunoSEQ multiplex PCR assay. Not all clones reach the TCRdb copy of this immuneACCESS table, which keeps in-frame sequences only. Checked studies attribute under half of the gap to unresolved V genes and leave the rest unexplained. For this sample there are a few hundred thousand clones; roughly 90% appear just once. Less than 3% of the sample lies in the top ten. Sequenced: peripheral blood. These receptors all come from a woman in her 30s with active or convalescent COVID-19.

V usage is TRBV6-1 and J usage is TRBJ1-2, with D tentatively TRBD1 (5 bases). The CDR3 spans 14 residues. Trimming took 3 bases from V and 6 from J, leaving 14 bases between them. Germline CDR1 is MNHNS and CDR2 is SASEGT. CDR3 DNA: TGTGCCAGCAGTGACAGGGCGGGAAGTGATGGCTACACCTTC. This encodes CASSDRAGSDGYTF.

The genes are TRBV6-5 and TRBJ1-2; 7 bases fit TRBD1. Germline CDR1 reads MNHEY; CDR2 reads SVGAGI. This CDR3 is 15 amino acids long. V shed 4 bases, J shed 8 bases, and the junction held 13 bases outside the gene matches. The CDR3 DNA follows: TGTGCCAGCAGTTCTCGACAGGGAGGAGGTGGCGGCTACACCTTC. Translation: CASSSRQGGGGGYTF.

The chain has TRBV6-2 or TRBV6-3 and TRBJ2-7, with D tentatively TRBD2 (6 bases). The CDR3 length is 15 residues. In germline, CDR1 is MNHEY, CDR2 SVGEGT. The ends were cut back, 5 bases at V and 7 bases at J, with 21 bases in the middle. The CDR3 DNA is TGTGCCAGCAGTGAGACTAGGACTATCACAACAGAGCAGTACTTC. Amino acid sequence: CASSETRTITTEQYF.

J is TRBJ2-1 and V is TRBV28; D is ambiguous. V gave up 5 bases and J gave up 9 bases, with 17 bases separating them. Germline V gene lookup returns CDR1 MDHEN and CDR2 SYDVKM. The CDR3 covers 14 residues. The CDR3 spells CASSILVAAGEQFF. The CDR3 region has the DNA TGTGCCAGCAGTATCCTGGTGGCCGCTGGTGAGCAGTTCTTC.

This clone was detected a few times. This chain uses TRBV7-2 with TRBJ2-5; D is unclear. Germline values: CDR1 SGHTA, CDR2 FQGNSA. Trimming removed 4 bases at V and 1 base at J, with 7 bases between. The CDR3 consists of 13 residues. CDR3 DNA sequence: TGTGCCAGCAGCTCCCGGGTCCAAGAGACCCAGTACTTC. Amino acid sequence: CASSSRVQETQYF.

The chain uses TRBV27 and TRBJ2-7, with a weak D call TRBD1 (6 bases). With 6 bases removed from V and 2 bases from J, the gap between germline ends came to 8 bases. Per germline, CDR1 MNHEY and CDR2 SMNVEV (reference sequence). This CDR3 is 12 amino acids long. The DNA for the CDR3 is TGTGCCAGCAGAGGGGGAACCTACGAGCAGTACTTC. Amino acid sequence: CASRGGTYEQYF.

The genes are TRBV25-1 and TRBJ2-3; 12 nucleotides match TRBD2. Germline loops: CDR1 MGHDK, CDR2 SYGVNS. J was trimmed by 9 bases and V by 7 bases; bases with no gene match: 8. This CDR3 is built from 14 residues. CDR3 bases: TGTGCCAGCACTAGCGGGGGGGCCGTCAGAACGCAGTATTTT. Its translation: CASTSGGAVRTQYF.

The chain links TRBV6-1 to TRBJ2-3; 11 bases are a match to TRBD1. V was pared by 4 bases and J by 5 bases, with 8 bases of the junction left unmatched. The V gene's germline CDR1 is MNHNS and CDR2 SASEGT. The CDR3 is 16 residues long. For the CDR3, the DNA is TGTGCCAGCAGTGCACCGGGACAGGGGGTGCAAGATACGCAGTATTTT. The encoded protein is CASSAPGQGVQDTQYF.

A single count supports this clone. J is TRBJ1-3 and V is TRBV28; D perhaps matches TRBD1 (6 bases). Germline V CDR1 and CDR2: MDHEN, SYDVKM. The V end was cut by 5 bases, the J end by 3 bases, with 14 bases between. The CDR3 contains 15 residues. CDR3 region: CASSPRGGLGNTIYF. The CDR3 nucleotides read TGTGCCAGCAGTCCCCGGGGGGGGCTTGGAAACACCATATATTTT. The full variable domain, with the rest looked up from reference TRBV28 and TRBJ1-3, is DVKVTQSSRYLVKRTGEKVFLECVQDMDHENMFWYRQDPGLGLRLIYFSYDVKMKEKGDIPEGYSVSREKKERFSLILESASTNQTSMYLCASSPRGGLGNTIYFGEGSWLTVV.

The rearrangement links TRBV6-5 to TRBJ2-4, with 10 bases identical to TRBD1. The length of the CDR3 is 16 residues. The junction had 7 bases not matched to a gene; V was cut back by 2 bases and J by 6 bases. The germline gives CDR1 MNHEY, CDR2 SVGAGI. DNA for the CDR3: TGTGCCAGCAGTTACATTACCGGGACAGGGGTAAACATTCAGTACTTC. As protein: CASSYITGTGVNIQYF.

The rearrangement joins TRBV10-3 to TRBJ2-3, with a tentative D call TRBD1 (5 bases). The CDR3 has 17 residues. V was shortened by 10 bases and J by 2 bases, with 25 bases between the two germline ends. Per the germline V gene, CDR1 is ENHRY and CDR2 is SYGVKD. The CDR3 here is CATLPGPGSFLTDTQYF. In nucleotides, the CDR3 is TGTGCCACCCTACCGGGCCCAGGGTCGTTCCTCACAGATACGCAGTATTTT.

This chain connects TRBV28 to TRBJ1-2; 10 bases match TRBD1. This CDR3 spans 17 amino acids. Trimming removed 1 base from V and 3 bases from J; junction bases left unmatched: 8. Per germline, CDR1 MDHEN and CDR2 SYDVKM. The CDR3 nucleotides read TGTGCCAGCAGTTTATTTGGACAGGGGGGGAGAGACTATGGCTACACCTTC. It yields the protein CASSLFGQGGRDYGYTF.

This chain links TRBV7-9 with TRBJ2-3; D may be TRBD1 (6 bases). The CDR3 consists of 15 residues. The germline CDR1 and CDR2 sequences are SEHNR and FQNEAQ (reference sequence). The V gene lost 4 bases and the J gene lost 0 bases, with 11 bases spanning the gap. CDR3 sequence (DNA): TGTGCCAGCAGCTCCGACAGGTCTAGCACAGATACGCAGTATTTT. Translating gives CASSSDRSSTDTQYF.

The sample holds one count of this clone. The V and J genes are TRBV9 and TRBJ1-1; the D gene is possibly TRBD1 (6 bases). V gave up 4 bases and J gave up 0 bases, with 13 bases separating them. Germline V gene lookup returns CDR1 SGDLS and CDR2 YYNGEE. The CDR3 has 15 residues. The chain's CDR3 is CASSFHRDMNTEAFF. CDR3 coding DNA: TGTGCCAGCAGCTTTCACAGGGATATGAACACTGAAGCTTTCTTT.

The chain links TRBV5-4 to TRBJ1-6; 7 nucleotides match TRBD1. From germline, CDR1 is SGHNT and CDR2 YYREEE (reference sequence). The CDR3 totals 12 residues. V lost 4 bases to trimming and J lost 12 bases; unmatched junction nucleotides: 4. The CDR3 sequence is CASSVTGLPLHF. The CDR3 DNA is TGTGCCAGCAGCGTGACAGGGCTACCCCTCCACTTT.

The chain combines TRBV15 with TRBJ2-5; tentatively, D is TRBD1 (6 bases). This CDR3 region has 15 residues. CDR1 and CDR2 from the germline V gene are LNHNV and YYDKDF (reference sequence). V lost 1 base to trimming and J lost 2 bases, with 11 bases between them. This CDR3 is CATSRGTESQETQYF. In nucleotides, the CDR3 is TGTGCCACCAGCAGAGGGACAGAGAGTCAAGAGACCCAGTACTTC.

The gene calls are TRBV6-5 and TRBJ2-3; 7 bases match TRBD1. V trimming: 4 bases; J trimming: 8 bases; junction bases outside the gene matches: 6. The CDR3 sequence is 13 residues long. Germline CDR1 reads MNHEY; CDR2 reads SVGAGI. This CDR3 is CASSSPGGRTQYF. CDR3 coding DNA: TGTGCCAGCAGTTCGCCAGGGGGTCGTACGCAGTATTTT.

CDR3 DNA: TGTGCCATCAGTGAGGATAGGGGGACTGAAGCTTTCTTT. Amino acid sequence: CAISEDRGTEAFF. The V gene is TRBV10-3, the J gene TRBJ1-1, with D tentatively TRBD1 (6 bases). The CDR3 totals 13 residues. The V gene's germline CDR1 is ENHRY and CDR2 SYGVKD. V was pared by 2 bases and J by 5 bases, with 9 bases between.

The chain recombines TRBV19 with TRBJ2-1; 13 nucleotides align to TRBD2. The CDR3 loop spans 15 amino acids. V lost 0 bases, J lost 9 bases, and 2 bases stayed unmatched. CDR1 LNHDA and CDR2 SQIVND come from the germline V gene (reference sequence). The chain's CDR3 is CASSIELAGGTEQFF. CDR3 sequence (DNA): TGTGCCAGTAGTATAGAACTAGCGGGGGGGACTGAGCAGTTCTTC.

CDR3 region: CASSSTGGAEAFF. The CDR3 DNA follows: TGTGCCAGCAGTTCAACAGGGGGCGCTGAAGCTTTCTTT. This chain joins TRBV27 and TRBJ1-1; 9 bases map to TRBD1. Germline V gene sequence: CDR1 MNHEY, CDR2 SMNVEV (reference sequence). After removal of 4 bases from V and 6 bases from J, the junction contained 3 bases not matched to a gene. The CDR3 spans 13 residues.

The chain is built from TRBV4-3 and TRBJ1-1; D possibly corresponds to TRBD1 (6 bases). The germline V gene has CDR1 LGHNA and CDR2 YSLEER. The ends were cut back, 1 base at V and 1 base at J, with 7 bases in the middle. The CDR3 totals 14 residues. Here the CDR3 reads CASSQATGNTEAFF. In DNA, the CDR3 is TGCGCCAGCAGCCAAGCGACAGGGAACACTGAAGCTTTCTTT.